The TCR beta chain under discussion was sequenced for a study of blood T cell repertoires in COVID-19. Study-level information: The study drew acute and convalescent COVID-19 samples from the United States, Italy and Spain. T cells, B-cell-depleted T cells, or PBMCs supplied cDNA or gDNA.

CDR3 length equals 15 residues. Germline V gene sequence: CDR1 LNHDA, CDR2 SQIVND (reference sequence). The V segment lost 9 bases and the J segment 2 bases; nucleotides outside the gene matches: 10. As originally analysed: Amplification of reference gene primers was used by the study to estimate nucleated cell counts. Sequenced by immunoSEQ multiplex PCR; TCRdb stores in-frame clones only, minus some. V, J and clone size derive from that table, while D and trimming were established from the DNA sequence. The repertoire holds hundreds of thousands of clones, with roughly four fifths as singletons. Sequenced input: peripheral blood. V usage is TRBV19 and J usage is TRBJ2-7; 10 positions match TRBD1. This receptor was identified in a woman older than 75 with acute or convalescent COVID-19. The CDR3 DNA reads TGTGCCAGCAATCCCGGACAGGGGGGTACCTACGAGCAGTACTTC. This gives the protein CASNPGQGGTYEQYF.